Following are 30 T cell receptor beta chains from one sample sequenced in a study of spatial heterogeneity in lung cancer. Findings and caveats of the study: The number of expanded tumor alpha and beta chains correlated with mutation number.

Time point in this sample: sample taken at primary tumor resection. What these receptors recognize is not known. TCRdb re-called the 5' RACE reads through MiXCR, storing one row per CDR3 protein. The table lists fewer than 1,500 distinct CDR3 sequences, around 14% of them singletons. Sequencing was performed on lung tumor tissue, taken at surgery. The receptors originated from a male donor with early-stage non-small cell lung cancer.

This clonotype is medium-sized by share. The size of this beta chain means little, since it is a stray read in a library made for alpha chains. CDR3 region: CASSPLGQANQPQHF. The CDR3 DNA reads as TGTGCCAGCAGCCCCCTGGGACAGGCTAATCAGCCCCAGCATTTT. This sequence joins TRBV28 and TRBJ1-5; 8 bases agree with TRBD1. Germline CDR1 MDHEN, CDR2 SYDVKM. The CDR3 runs 15 residues. The V segment lost 6 bases and the J segment 4 bases; nucleotides outside the gene matches: 8.

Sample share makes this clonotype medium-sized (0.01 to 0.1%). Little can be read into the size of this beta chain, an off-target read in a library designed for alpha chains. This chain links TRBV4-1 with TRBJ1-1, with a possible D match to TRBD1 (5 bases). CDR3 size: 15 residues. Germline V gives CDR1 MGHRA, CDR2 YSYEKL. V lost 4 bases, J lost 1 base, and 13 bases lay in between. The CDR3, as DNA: TGCGCCAGCAGCCCCCCCGGGGCGGCGAACACTGAAGCTTTCTTT. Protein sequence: CASSPPGAANTEAFF.

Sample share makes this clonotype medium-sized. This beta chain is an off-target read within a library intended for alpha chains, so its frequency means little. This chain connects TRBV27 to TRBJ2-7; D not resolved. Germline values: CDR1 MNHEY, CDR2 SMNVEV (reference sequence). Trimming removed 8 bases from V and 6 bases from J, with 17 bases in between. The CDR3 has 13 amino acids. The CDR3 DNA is TGTGCCAGCGGCCTTAGTTCTTCCCTCGAGCAGTACGTC. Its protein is CASGLSSSLEQYV.

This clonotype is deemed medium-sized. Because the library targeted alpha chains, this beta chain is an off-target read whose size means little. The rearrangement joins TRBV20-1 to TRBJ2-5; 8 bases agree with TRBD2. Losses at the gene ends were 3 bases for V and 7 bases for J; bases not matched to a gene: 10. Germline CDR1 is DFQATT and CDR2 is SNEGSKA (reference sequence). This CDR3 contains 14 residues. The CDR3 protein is CSASPGTRVWTQYF. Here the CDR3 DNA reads TGCAGTGCTAGCCCCGGGACTAGGGTTTGGACCCAGTACTTC.

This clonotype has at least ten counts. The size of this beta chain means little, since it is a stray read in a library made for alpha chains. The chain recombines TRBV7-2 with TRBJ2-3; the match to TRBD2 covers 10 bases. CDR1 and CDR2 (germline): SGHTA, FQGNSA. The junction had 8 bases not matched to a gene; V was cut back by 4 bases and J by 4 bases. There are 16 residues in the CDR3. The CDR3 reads CASSWASGSTPDTQYF. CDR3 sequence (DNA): TGTGCCAGCAGCTGGGCTAGCGGGAGTACACCAGATACGCAGTATTTT.

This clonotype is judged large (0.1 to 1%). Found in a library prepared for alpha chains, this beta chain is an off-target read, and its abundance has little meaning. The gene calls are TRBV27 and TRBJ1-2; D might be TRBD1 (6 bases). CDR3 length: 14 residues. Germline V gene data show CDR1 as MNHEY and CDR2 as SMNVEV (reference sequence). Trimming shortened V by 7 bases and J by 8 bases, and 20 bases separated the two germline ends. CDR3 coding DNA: TGTGCCAGCAAAGGGGGAGGGTCTTCTTTAGGCTACACCTTC. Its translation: CASKGGGSSLGYTF.

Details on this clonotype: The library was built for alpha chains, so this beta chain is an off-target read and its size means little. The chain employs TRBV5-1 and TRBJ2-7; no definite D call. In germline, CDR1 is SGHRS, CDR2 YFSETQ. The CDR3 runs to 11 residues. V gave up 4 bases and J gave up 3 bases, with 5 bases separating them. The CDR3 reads CASSEYYEQYF. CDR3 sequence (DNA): TGCGCCAGCAGCGAGTACTACGAGCAGTACTTC.

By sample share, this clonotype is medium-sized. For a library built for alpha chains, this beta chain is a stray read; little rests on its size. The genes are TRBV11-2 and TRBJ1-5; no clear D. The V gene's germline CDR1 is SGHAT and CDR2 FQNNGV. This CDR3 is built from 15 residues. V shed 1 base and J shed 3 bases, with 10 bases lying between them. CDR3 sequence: CASSLGKWNNQPQHF. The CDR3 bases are TGTGCCAGCAGCTTAGGAAAATGGAACAATCAGCCCCAGCATTTT.

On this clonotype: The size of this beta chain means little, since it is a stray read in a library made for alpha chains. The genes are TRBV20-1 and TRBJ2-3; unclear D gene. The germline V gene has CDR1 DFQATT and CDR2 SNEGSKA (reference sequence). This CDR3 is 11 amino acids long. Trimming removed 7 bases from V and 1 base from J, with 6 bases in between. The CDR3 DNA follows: TGCAGTGGCCAGGGCACAGATACGCAGTATTTT. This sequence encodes CSGQGTDTQYF.

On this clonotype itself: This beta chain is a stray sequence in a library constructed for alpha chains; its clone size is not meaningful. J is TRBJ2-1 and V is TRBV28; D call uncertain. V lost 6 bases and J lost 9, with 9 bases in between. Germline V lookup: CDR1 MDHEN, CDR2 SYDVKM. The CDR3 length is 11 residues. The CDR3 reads CASRDYAEQFF. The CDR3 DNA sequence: TGTGCCAGCAGGGATTATGCTGAGCAGTTCTTC.

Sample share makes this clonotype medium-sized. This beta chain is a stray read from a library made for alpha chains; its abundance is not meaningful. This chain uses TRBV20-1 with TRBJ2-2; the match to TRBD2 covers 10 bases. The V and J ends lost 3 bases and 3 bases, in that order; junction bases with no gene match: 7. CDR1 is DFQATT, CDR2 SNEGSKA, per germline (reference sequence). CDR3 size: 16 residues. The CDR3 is CSARAPGLAYTGELFF. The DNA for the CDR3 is TGCAGTGCTAGGGCTCCGGGACTAGCGTACACCGGGGAGCTGTTTTTT.

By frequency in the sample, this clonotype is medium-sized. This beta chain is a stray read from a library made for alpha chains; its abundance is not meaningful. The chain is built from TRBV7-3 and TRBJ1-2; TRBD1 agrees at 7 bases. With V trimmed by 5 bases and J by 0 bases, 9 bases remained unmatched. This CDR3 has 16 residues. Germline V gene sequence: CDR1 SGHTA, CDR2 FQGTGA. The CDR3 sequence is CASSPGGGMTNYGYTF. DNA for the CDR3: TGTGCCAGCAGCCCAGGAGGGGGCATGACTAACTATGGCTACACCTTC.

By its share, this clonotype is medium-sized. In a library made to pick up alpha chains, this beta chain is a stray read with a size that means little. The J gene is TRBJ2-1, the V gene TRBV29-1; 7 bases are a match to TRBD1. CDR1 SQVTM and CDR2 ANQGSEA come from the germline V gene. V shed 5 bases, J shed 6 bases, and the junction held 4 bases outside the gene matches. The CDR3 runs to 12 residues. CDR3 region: CSVYRDSNEQFF. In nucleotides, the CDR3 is TGCAGCGTTTACCGGGACAGCAATGAGCAGTTCTTC.

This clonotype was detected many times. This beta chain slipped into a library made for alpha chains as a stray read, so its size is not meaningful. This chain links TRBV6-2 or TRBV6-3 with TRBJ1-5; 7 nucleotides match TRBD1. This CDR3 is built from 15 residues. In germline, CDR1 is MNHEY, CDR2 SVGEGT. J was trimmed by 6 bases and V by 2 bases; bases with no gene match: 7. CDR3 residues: CASSYGRRGSQPQHF. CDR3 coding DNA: TGTGCCAGCAGTTACGGTCGCAGGGGGAGTCAGCCCCAGCATTTT.

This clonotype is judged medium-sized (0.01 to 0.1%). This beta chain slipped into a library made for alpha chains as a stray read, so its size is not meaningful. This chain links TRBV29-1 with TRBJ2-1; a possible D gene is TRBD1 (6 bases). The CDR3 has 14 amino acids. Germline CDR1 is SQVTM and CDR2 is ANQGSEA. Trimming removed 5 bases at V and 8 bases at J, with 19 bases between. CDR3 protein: CSVSGQSIGYEQFF. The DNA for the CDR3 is TGCAGCGTTTCTGGACAGTCGATCGGCTATGAGCAGTTCTTC.

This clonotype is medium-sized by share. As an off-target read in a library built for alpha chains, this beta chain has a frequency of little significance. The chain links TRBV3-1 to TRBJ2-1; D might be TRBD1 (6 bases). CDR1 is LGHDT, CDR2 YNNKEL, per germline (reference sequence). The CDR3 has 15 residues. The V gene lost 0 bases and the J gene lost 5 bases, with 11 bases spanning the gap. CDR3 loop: CASSQDGQPHNEQFF. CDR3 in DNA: TGTGCCAGCAGCCAAGACGGACAGCCCCACAATGAGCAGTTCTTC.

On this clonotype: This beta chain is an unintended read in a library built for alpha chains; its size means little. DNA of the CDR3: TGTGCCAGCAGTTTAGCAGGTCGGGAAAAACTGTTTTTT. Translating gives CASSLAGREKLFF. The rearrangement links TRBV12-3 or TRBV12-4 to TRBJ1-4; no clear D gene. The CDR3 is 13 amino acids. V shed 0 bases and J shed 8 bases, with 7 bases lying between them.

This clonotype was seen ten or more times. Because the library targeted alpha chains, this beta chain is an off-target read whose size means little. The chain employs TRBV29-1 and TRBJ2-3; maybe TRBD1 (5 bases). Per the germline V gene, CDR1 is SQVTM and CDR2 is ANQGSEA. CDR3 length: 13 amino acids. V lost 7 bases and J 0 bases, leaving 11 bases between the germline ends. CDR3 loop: CSAGASSTDTQYF. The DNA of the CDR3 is TGCAGCGCTGGGGCGTCTAGCACAGATACGCAGTATTTT.

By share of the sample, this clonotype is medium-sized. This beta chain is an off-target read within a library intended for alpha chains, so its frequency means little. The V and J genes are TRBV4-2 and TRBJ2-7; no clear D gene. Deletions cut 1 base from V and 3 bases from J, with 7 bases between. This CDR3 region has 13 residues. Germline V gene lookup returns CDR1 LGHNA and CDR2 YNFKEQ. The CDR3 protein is CASSQGGNYEQYF. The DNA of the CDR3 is TGTGCCAGCAGCCAAGGAGGAAACTACGAGCAGTACTTC.

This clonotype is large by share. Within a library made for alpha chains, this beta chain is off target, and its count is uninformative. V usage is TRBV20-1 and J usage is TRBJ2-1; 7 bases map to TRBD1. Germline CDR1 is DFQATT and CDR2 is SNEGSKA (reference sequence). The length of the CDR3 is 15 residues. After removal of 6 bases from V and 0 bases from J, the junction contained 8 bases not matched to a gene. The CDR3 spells CSAPGTAHSYNEQFF. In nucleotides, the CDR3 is TGCAGTGCGCCCGGGACAGCCCACTCCTACAATGAGCAGTTCTTC.

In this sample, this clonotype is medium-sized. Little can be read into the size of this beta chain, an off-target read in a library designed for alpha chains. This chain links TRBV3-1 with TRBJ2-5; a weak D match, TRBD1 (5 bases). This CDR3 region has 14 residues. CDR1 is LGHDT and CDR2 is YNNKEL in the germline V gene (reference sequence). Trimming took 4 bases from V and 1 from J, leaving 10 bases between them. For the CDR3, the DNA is TGTGCCAGCAGCCTGTTTGACAGCCAAGAGACCCAGTACTTC. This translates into CASSLFDSQETQYF.

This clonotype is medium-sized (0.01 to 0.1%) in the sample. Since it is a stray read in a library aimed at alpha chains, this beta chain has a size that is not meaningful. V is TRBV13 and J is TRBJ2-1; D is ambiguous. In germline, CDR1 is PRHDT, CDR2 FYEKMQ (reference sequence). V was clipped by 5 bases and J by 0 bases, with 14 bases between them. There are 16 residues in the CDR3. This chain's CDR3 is CASSPRFPSSYNEQFF. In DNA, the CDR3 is TGTGCCAGCAGCCCTCGCTTCCCTAGCTCCTACAATGAGCAGTTCTTC. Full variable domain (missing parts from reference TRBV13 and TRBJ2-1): AAGVIQSPRHLIKEKRETATLKCYPIPRHDTVYWYQQGPGQDPQFLISFYEKMQSDKGSIPDRFSAQQFSDYHSELNMSSLELGDSALYFCASSPRFPSSYNEQFFGPGTRLTVL.

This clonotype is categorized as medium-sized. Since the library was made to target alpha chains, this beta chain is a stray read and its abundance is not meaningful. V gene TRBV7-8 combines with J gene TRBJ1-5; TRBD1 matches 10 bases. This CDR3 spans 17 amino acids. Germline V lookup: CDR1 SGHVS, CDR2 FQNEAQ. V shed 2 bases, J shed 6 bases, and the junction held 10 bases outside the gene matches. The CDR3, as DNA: TGTGCCAGCAGCTTATACTCCGGGACAGGGGATGGTCAGCCCCAGCATTTT. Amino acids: CASSLYSGTGDGQPQHF.

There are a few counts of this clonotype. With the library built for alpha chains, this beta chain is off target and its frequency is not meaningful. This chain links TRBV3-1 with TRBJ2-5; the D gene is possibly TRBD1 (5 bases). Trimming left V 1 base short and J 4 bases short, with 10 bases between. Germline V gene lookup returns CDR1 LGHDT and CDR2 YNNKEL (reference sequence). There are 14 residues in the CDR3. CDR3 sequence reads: CASSQGTLGETQYF. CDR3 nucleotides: TGTGCCAGCAGCCAAGGGACACTCGGAGAGACCCAGTACTTC.

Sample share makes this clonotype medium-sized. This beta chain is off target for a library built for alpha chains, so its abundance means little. This CDR3 is CATHGRAPGELFF. In DNA, the CDR3 is TGTGCCACCCACGGGCGGGCACCCGGGGAGCTGTTTTTT. This rearrangement joins TRBV7-9 to TRBJ2-2; D perhaps matches TRBD2 (5 bases). The CDR3 is made up of 13 amino acids. V was shortened by 10 bases and J by 6 bases, with 15 bases between the two germline ends. Germline V gene data show CDR1 as SEHNR and CDR2 as FQNEAQ (reference sequence).

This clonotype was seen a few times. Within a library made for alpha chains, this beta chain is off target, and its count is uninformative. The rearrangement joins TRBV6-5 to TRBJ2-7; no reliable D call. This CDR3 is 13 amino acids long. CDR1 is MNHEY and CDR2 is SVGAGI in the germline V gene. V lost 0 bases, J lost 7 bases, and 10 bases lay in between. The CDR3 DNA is TGTGCCAGCAGTTACTCGATTTGGTGGGAGCAGTACTTC. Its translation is CASSYSIWWEQYF.

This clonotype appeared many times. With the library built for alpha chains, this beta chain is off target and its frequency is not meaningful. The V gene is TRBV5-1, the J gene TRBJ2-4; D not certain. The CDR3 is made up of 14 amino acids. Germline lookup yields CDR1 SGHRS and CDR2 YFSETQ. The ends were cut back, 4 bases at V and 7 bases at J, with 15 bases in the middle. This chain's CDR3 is CASSPESLTNIQYF. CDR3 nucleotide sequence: TGCGCCAGCAGCCCCGAGAGCTTGACGAACATTCAGTACTTC. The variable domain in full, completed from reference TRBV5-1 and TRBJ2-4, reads KAGVTQTPRYLIKTRGQQVTLSCSPISGHRSVSWYQQTPGQGLQFLFEYFSETQRNKGNFPGRFSGRQFSNSRSEMNVSTLELGDSALYLCASSPESLTNIQYFGAGTRLSVL.

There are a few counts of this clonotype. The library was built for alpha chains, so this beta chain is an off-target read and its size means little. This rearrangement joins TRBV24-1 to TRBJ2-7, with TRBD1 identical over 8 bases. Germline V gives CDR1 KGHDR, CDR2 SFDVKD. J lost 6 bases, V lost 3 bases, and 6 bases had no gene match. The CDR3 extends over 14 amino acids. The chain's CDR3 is CATSDTRTGREQYF. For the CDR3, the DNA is TGTGCCACCAGTGATACCAGGACAGGGCGCGAGCAGTACTTC.

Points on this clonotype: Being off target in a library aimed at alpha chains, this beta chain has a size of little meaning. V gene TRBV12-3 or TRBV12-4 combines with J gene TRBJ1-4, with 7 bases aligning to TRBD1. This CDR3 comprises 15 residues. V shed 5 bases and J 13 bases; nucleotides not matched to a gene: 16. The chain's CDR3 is CASSPPGGSELRLFF. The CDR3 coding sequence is TGTGCCAGCAGTCCTCCAGGGGGGTCAGAGCTCCGACTGTTTTTT.

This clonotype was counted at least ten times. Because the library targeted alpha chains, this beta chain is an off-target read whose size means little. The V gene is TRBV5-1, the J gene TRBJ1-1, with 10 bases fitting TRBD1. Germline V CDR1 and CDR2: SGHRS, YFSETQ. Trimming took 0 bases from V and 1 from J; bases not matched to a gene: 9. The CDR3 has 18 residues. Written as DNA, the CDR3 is TGCGCCAGCAGCTTGGCTAAGGGACAGGGGACGGGGAACACTGAAGCTTTCTTT. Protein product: CASSLAKGQGTGNTEAFF.